The 21 T cell receptor beta chains below all came from one sample that was sequenced in a study of T cell repertoires in cytomegalovirus infection. For these receptors, no antigen is known. TCRdb itself ran the reads through MiXCR, one entry per CDR3 protein. The data contain roughly 120,000 distinct CDR3 sequences, about 32% of them seen just once; the ten biggest clones take up approximately 59%. The sample here was CD8+ T cells from cultured PBMCs, taken from culture after CMV antigen stimulation. The receptors were sampled from a human donor in good health (CMV status not recorded). Some clones in this sample may be carry-over from other donors' samples.

The sample holds a few counts of this clonotype. The chain links TRBV7-6 to TRBJ2-5, with D tentatively TRBD1 (6 bases). Germline assignment: CDR1 SGHVS and CDR2 FNYEAQ. The CDR3 extends over 14 amino acids. V was trimmed by 5 bases and J by 5 bases, leaving 15 bases between them. CDR3 DNA sequence: TGTGCCAGCAGCCCGGACAGCTACGGGGAGACCCAGTACTTC. Translated: CASSPDSYGETQYF. The full variable domain, rest sourced from reference TRBV7-6 and TRBJ2-5, is GAGVSQSPRYKVTKRGQDVALRCDPISGHVSLYWYRQALGQGPEFLTYFNYEAQQDKSGLPNDRFSAERPEGSISTLTIQRTEQRDSAMYRCASSPDSYGETQYFGPGTRLLVL.

This chain uses TRBV20-1 with TRBJ2-5; maybe TRBD1 (5 bases). The CDR3 runs to 15 residues. Germline-derived CDR1 and CDR2 are DFQATT and SNEGSKA (reference sequence). V was cut by 5 bases and J by 2 bases, with 18 bases left in between. The CDR3 DNA follows: TGCAGTGCTGCTTTTCAGGGATACTCTCAAGAGACCCAGTACTTC. Amino acids: CSAAFQGYSQETQYF.

This clonotype came up a few times. This sequence joins TRBV7-3 and TRBJ2-2, with 7 nucleotides matching TRBD1. The CDR3 has 15 residues. Per germline, CDR1 SGHTA and CDR2 FQGTGA. The J segment lost 1 base and the V segment lost 3 bases, leaving 2 bases of the junction unmatched. The CDR3 nucleotides read TGTGCCAGCAGCTTCACAGGGGAGAACACCGGGGAGCTGTTTTTT. This codes for CASSFTGENTGELFF.

About this clonotype: The junction shows a germline mismatch at one end, possibly a read error. V gene TRBV5-3 combines with J gene TRBJ2-7; either TRBD1 or TRBD2 may fit D (6 bases each). TRBV5-3 is an ORF; its function is uncertain. CDR3 length: 15 amino acids. CDR3 loop: CASSLGGRASYEQYF. The CDR3 DNA is TGTGCCAGCAGCTTGGGGGGCAGGGCCTCCTACGAGCAGTACTTC.

The chain combines TRBV6-6 with TRBJ2-7; 9 nucleotides match TRBD2. The V segment lost 8 bases and the J segment 4 bases; nucleotides outside the gene matches: 6. CDR1 and CDR2 (germline): MNHNY, SVGAGI (reference sequence). This CDR3 has 13 residues. Written as DNA, the CDR3 is TGTGCCAGCTCCGGTAGCGGGGGTTACGAGCAGTACTTC. This sequence encodes CASSGSGGYEQYF.

In its sample, this clonotype was seen many times. The chain has TRBV4-2 and TRBJ1-1, with 12 bases that match TRBD1. Per germline, CDR1 LGHNA and CDR2 YNFKEQ. The junction had 5 bases not matched to a gene; V was cut back by 2 bases and J by 1 base. The CDR3 spans 17 residues. The CDR3 sequence: CASSQRGQGAENTEAFF. The CDR3 bases are TGTGCCAGCAGCCAAAGGGGACAGGGGGCCGAGAACACTGAAGCTTTCTTT.

The chain has TRBV5-1 and TRBJ2-7; D may correspond to TRBD1 or TRBD2 (5 bases each). This CDR3 comprises 17 residues. Germline V gene lookup returns CDR1 SGHRS and CDR2 YFSETQ. The V end was cut by 4 bases, the J end by 4 bases, with 24 bases between. CDR3 residues: CASSAPRDLGTIYEQYF. CDR3 nucleotide sequence: TGCGCCAGCAGCGCCCCCCGGGACCTTGGGACCATATACGAGCAGTACTTC. Combining the CDR3 with reference TRBV5-1 and TRBJ2-7 gives the whole variable domain KAGVTQTPRYLIKTRGQQVTLSCSPISGHRSVSWYQQTPGQGLQFLFEYFSETQRNKGNFPGRFSGRQFSNSRSEMNVSTLELGDSALYLCASSAPRDLGTIYEQYFGPGTRLTVT.

The rearrangement links TRBV4-3 to TRBJ2-1; D is possibly TRBD1 or TRBD2 (7 bases each). In germline, CDR1 is LGHNA, CDR2 YSLEER. V lost 4 bases, J lost 2 bases, and 12 bases lay in between. CDR3 size: 15 residues. CDR3 coding DNA: TGCGCCAGCAGCCTTCCAGGGGGGGCCTACAATGAGCAGTTCTTC. It translates to CASSLPGGAYNEQFF.

This clonotype was observed a handful of times. This chain links TRBV28 with TRBJ1-5; D remains unclear. From germline, CDR1 is MDHEN and CDR2 SYDVKM. The germline V and J ends were trimmed by 2 bases and 7 bases, with 6 bases remaining between them. The CDR3 consists of 12 residues. The CDR3 region is CASSLGRQPQHF. The CDR3 coding sequence is TGTGCCAGCAGTTTAGGGCGACAGCCCCAGCATTTT.

This clonotype has only a few counts. The chain is built from TRBV7-2 and TRBJ1-4; TRBD1 matches at 10 bases. CDR1 and CDR2 from the germline V gene are SGHTA and FQGNSA. V shed 4 bases and J 4 bases; nucleotides not matched to a gene: 6. The CDR3 spans 16 residues. The CDR3 nucleotides are TGTGCCAGCAGCTACGGGACAGGGGTTAATAATGAAAAACTGTTTTTT. As protein: CASSYGTGVNNEKLFF.

The chain joins TRBV27 to TRBJ2-7, with D possibly being TRBD2 (5 bases). Germline lookup yields CDR1 MNHEY and CDR2 SMNVEV (reference sequence). This CDR3 region has 14 residues. Deletions cut 8 bases from V and 3 bases from J, with 17 bases between. The CDR3 is CASSIKAGDYEQYF. DNA for the CDR3: TGTGCCAGCTCGATCAAGGCCGGGGACTACGAGCAGTACTTC.

V and J are TRBV11-1 and TRBJ2-3, with a weak D call TRBD1 (5 bases). There are 15 residues in the CDR3. Germline V lookup: CDR1 SGHAT, CDR2 FQDESV (reference sequence). Trimming cost V 1 base and J 1 base, with 9 bases left between them. CDR3 nucleotides: TGTGCCAGCAGCTTAGAGGGGCGCCGCACAGATACGCAGTATTTT. Protein: CASSLEGRRTDTQYF.

This chain links TRBV12-3 or TRBV12-4 with TRBJ2-3; TRBD2 matches 7 bases. The CDR3 sequence is 15 residues long. J lost 0 bases, V lost 8 bases, and 8 bases had no gene match. The CDR3 region is CASRPSGTSTDTQYF. For the CDR3, the DNA is TGTGCCAGCCGCCCTAGCGGCACTAGCACAGATACGCAGTATTTT.

The chain recombines TRBV6-6 with TRBJ1-3, with D hard to call. The CDR3 spans 11 residues. The V gene's germline CDR1 is MNHNY and CDR2 SVGAGI (reference sequence). Trimming stripped 8 bases from V and 0 bases from J, with 2 bases between. CDR3 in amino acids: CASFSGNTIYF. The CDR3 region has the DNA TGTGCCAGCTTCTCTGGAAACACCATATATTTT.

In its sample, this clonotype was seen many times. CDR3 DNA: TGTGCCAGCAGTAGTCAGGGTGGTCATCAGCCCCAGCATTTT. Its protein product is CASSSQGGHQPQHF. The J gene is TRBJ1-5, the V gene TRBV6-1; TRBD1 might be the D (5 bases). Germline-derived CDR1 and CDR2 are MNHNS and SASEGT. Trimming left V 5 bases short and J 5 bases short, with 13 bases between. This CDR3 comprises 14 residues.

This clonotype was found a few times. The gene calls are TRBV7-9 and TRBJ2-7; D is unclear. With 5 bases removed from V and 4 bases from J, the gap between germline ends came to 12 bases. This CDR3 is built from 13 residues. From germline, CDR1 is SEHNR and CDR2 FQNEAQ (reference sequence). CDR3 residues: CASSDTPGYEQYF. Here the CDR3 DNA reads TGTGCCAGCAGCGATACTCCCGGTTACGAGCAGTACTTC.

In its sample, this clonotype was seen a few times. The chain links TRBV7-9 to TRBJ2-3, with D tentatively TRBD2 (7 bases). The CDR3 contains 14 residues. With 4 bases removed from V and 2 bases from J, the gap between germline ends came to 10 bases. The germline gives CDR1 SEHNR, CDR2 FQNEAQ (reference sequence). The CDR3 coding sequence is TGTGCCAGCAGCTGGGAGGGGGACACAGATACGCAGTATTTT. It yields the protein CASSWEGDTDTQYF.

V and J are TRBV27 and TRBJ1-5; D unclear. The CDR3 is 14 residues long. The germline V gene encodes CDR1 MNHEY and CDR2 SMNVEV (reference sequence). Trimming stripped 6 bases from V and 0 bases from J, with 9 bases between. The CDR3 coding sequence is TGTGCCAGCAGGGACCGCAGTAGCAATCAGCCCCAGCATTTT. It codes for CASRDRSSNQPQHF.

The rearrangement uses TRBV6-6 and TRBJ2-7, with D perhaps matching TRBD1 (7 bases). Trimming left V 5 bases short and J 6 bases short, with 14 bases between. The CDR3 has 13 residues. Germline assignment: CDR1 MNHNY and CDR2 SVGAGI (reference sequence). The CDR3 coding sequence is TGTGCCAGCAGTCCCGGAGGGGGCGGCGAGCAGTACTTC. This codes for CASSPGGGGEQYF.

Of note for this clonotype: A much larger clone differs from this one at a single base, so this may be a read error. The chain couples TRBV6-5 to TRBJ2-7; a weak D match, TRBD1 (5 bases). This CDR3 is built from 13 residues. Trimming took 4 bases from V and 6 from J, leaving 13 bases between them. CDR1 is MNHEY, CDR2 SVGAGI, per germline. The CDR3 DNA is TGTGCCAGCAGTTCCTCAGGGCATCCCGAGCAGTACTTC. Translated: CASSSSGHPEQYF.

V gene TRBV6-6 combines with J gene TRBJ2-3; 9 positions agree with TRBD2. The CDR3 is 15 residues long. With 2 bases clipped from V and 3 bases from J, the junction kept 3 bases outside the gene matches. Germline lookup yields CDR1 MNHNY and CDR2 SVGAGI (reference sequence). CDR3: CASSYPGLATDTQYF. The CDR3 bases are TGTGCCAGCAGTTACCCCGGACTAGCGACAGATACGCAGTATTTT.